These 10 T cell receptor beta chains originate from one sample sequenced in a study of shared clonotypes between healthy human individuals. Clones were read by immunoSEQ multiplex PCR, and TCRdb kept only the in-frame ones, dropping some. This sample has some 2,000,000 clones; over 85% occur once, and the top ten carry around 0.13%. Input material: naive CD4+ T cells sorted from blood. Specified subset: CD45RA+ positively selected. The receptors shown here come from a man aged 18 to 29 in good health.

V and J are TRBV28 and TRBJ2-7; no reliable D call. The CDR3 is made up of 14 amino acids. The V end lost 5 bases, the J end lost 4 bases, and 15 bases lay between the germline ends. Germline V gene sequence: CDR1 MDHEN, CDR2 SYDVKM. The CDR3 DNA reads TGTGCCAGCAGTCCCCCGACTGGTCCATACGAGCAGTACTTC. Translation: CASSPPTGPYEQYF.

The CDR3 coding sequence is TGTGCCAGCAGAGAGGGGAAGGGAAATAATTCACCCCTCCACTTT. Translation gives CASREGKGNNSPLHF. The genes are TRBV27 and TRBJ1-6; D perhaps matches TRBD1 (5 bases). The ends were cut back, 6 bases at V and 5 bases at J, with 14 bases in the middle. In germline, CDR1 is MNHEY, CDR2 SMNVEV (reference sequence). The CDR3 sequence is 15 residues long.

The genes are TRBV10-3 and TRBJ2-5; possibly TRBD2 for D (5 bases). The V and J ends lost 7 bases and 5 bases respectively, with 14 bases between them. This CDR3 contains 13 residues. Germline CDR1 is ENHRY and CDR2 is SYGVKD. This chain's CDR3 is CAIKASLGETQYF. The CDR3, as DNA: TGTGCCATCAAGGCTAGCTTGGGGGAGACCCAGTACTTC.

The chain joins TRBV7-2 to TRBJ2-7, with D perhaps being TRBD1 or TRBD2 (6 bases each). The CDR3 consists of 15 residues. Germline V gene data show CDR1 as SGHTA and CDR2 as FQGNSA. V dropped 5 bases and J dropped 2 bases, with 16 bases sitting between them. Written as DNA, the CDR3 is TGTGCCAGCAGCCCGAGGACAGCGGGCCCCTACGAGCAGTACTTC. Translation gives CASSPRTAGPYEQYF.

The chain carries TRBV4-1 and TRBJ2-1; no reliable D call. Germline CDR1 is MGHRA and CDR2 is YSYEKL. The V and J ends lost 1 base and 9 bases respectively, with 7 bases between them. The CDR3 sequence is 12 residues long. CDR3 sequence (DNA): TGCGCCAGCAGCCAAGGGGTGAGTGAGCAGTTCTTC. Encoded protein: CASSQGVSEQFF.

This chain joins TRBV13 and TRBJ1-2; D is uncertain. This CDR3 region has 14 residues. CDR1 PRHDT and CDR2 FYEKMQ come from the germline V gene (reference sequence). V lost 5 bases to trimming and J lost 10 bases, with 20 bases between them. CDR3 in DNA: TGTGCCAGCAGCCAACGGCCCCCGCTAGCTTCCTACACCTTC. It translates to CASSQRPPLASYTF.

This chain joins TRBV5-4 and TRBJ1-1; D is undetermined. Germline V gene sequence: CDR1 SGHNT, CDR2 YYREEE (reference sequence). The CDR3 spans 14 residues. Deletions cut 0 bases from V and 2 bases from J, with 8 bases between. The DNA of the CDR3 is TGTGCCAGCAGCTTGGATGGCGGCAACACTGAAGCTTTCTTT. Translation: CASSLDGGNTEAFF.

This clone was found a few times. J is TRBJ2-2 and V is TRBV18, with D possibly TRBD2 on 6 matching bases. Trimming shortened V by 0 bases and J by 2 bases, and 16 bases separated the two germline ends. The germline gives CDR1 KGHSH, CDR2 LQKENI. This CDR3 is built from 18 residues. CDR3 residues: CASSPPSSGGTNTGELFF. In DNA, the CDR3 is TGTGCCAGCTCACCACCGAGTAGCGGAGGAACCAACACCGGGGAGCTGTTTTTT.

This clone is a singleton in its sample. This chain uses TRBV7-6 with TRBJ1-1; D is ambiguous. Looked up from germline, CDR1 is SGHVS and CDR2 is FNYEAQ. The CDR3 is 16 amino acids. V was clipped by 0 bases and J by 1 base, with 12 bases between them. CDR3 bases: TGTGCCAGCAGCTTAGCACTGGCAGTAACGAACACTGAAGCTTTCTTT. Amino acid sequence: CASSLALAVTNTEAFF. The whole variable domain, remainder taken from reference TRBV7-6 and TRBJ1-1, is GAGVSQSPRYKVTKRGQDVALRCDPISGHVSLYWYRQALGQGPEFLTYFNYEAQQDKSGLPNDRFSAERPEGSISTLTIQRTEQRDSAMYRCASSLALAVTNTEAFFGQGTRLTVV.

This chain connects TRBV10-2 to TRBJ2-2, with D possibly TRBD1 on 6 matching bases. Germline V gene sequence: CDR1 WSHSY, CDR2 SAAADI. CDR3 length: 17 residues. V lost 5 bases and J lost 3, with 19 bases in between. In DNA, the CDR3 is TGCGCCAGCAGTAACCCCATCCGGGACACATACACCGGGGAGCTGTTTTTT. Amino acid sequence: CASSNPIRDTYTGELFF.